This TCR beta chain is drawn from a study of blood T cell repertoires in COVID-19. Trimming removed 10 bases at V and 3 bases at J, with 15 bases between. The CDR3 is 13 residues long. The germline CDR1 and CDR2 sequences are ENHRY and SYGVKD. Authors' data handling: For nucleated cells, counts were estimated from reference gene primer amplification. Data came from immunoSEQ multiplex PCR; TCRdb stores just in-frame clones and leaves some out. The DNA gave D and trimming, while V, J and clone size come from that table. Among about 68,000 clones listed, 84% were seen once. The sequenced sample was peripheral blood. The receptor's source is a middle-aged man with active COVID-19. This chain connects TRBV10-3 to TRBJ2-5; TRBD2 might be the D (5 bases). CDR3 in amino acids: CATMAGGEETQYF. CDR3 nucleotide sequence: TGTGCCACCATGGCGGGCGGCGAAGAGACCCAGTACTTC.